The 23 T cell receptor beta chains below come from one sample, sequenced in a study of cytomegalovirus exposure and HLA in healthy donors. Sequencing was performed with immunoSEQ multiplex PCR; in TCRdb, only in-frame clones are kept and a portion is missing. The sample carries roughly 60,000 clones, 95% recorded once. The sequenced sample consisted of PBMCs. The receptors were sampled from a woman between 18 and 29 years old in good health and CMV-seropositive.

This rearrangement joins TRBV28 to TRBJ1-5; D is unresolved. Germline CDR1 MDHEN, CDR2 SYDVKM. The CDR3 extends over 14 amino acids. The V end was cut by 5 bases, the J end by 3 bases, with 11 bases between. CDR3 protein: CASSKNRYNQPQHF. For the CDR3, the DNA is TGTGCCAGCAGTAAAAACAGATACAATCAGCCCCAGCATTTT.

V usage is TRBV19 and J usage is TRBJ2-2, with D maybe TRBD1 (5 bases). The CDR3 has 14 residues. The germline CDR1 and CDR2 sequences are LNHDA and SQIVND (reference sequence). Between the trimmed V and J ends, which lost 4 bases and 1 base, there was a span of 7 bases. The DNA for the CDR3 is TGTGCCAGTAGTACAGGACAGAACACCGGGGAGCTGTTTTTT. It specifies CASSTGQNTGELFF.

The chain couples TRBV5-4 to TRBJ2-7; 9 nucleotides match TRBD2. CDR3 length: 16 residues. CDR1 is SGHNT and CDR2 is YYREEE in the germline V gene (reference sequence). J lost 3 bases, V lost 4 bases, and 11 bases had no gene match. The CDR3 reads CASSDNSGRAYYEQYF. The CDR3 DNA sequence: TGTGCCAGCAGCGACAATAGCGGGAGAGCATACTACGAGCAGTACTTC. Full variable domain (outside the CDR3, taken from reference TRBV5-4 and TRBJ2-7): ETGVTQSPTHLIKTRGQQVTLRCSSQSGHNTVSWYQQALGQGPQFIFQYYREEENGRGNFPPRFSGLQFPNYSSELNVNALELDDSALYLCASSDNSGRAYYEQYFGPGTRLTVT.

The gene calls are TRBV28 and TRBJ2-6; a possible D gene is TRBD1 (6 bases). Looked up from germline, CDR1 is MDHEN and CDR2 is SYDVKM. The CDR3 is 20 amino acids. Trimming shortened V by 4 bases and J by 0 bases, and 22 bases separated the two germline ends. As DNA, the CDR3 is TGTGCCAGCAGTTCCCTCGGTGGGGGCCCTCTGATCTCTGGGGCCAACGTCCTGACTTTC. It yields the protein CASSSLGGGPLISGANVLTF.

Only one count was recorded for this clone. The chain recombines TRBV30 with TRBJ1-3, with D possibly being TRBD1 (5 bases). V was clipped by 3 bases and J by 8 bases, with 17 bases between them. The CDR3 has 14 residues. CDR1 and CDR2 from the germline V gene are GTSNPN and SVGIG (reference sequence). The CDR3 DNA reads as TGTGCCTGGAGCGGGGACCACGGCGGGGACACCATATATTTT. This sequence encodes CAWSGDHGGDTIYF.

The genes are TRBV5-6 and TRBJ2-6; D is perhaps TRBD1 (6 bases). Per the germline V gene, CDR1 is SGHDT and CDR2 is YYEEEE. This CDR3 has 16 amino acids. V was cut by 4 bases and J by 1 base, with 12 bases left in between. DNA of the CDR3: TGTGCCAGCAGCATCACAGGGTTTTCTGGGGCCAACGTCCTGACTTTC. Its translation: CASSITGFSGANVLTF.

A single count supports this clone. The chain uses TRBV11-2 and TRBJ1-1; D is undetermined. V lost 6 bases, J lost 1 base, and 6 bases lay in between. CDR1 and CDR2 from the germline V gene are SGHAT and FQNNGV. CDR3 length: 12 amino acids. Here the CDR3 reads CASSGPNTEAFF. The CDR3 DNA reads TGTGCCAGCAGTGGCCCGAACACTGAAGCTTTCTTT.

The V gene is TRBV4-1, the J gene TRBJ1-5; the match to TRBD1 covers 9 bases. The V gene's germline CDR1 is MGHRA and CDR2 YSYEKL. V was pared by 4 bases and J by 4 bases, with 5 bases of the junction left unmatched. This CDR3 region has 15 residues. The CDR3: CASSLGQGRNQPQHF. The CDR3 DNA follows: TGCGCCAGCAGCCTTGGACAGGGGAGGAATCAGCCCCAGCATTTT.

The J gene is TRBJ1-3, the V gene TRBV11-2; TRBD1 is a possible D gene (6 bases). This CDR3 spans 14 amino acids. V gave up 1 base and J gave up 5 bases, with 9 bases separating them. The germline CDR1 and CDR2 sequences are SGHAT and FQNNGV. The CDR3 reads CASSLVGQRNTIYF. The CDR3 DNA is TGTGCCAGCAGCTTAGTTGGACAGAGAAACACCATATATTTT.

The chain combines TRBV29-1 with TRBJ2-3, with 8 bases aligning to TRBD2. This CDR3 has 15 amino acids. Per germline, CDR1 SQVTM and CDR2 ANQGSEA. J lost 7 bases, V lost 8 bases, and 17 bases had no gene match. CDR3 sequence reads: CSRTCGRRGPYTQYF. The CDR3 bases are TGCAGCCGCACGTGCGGGAGGAGGGGACCCTATACGCAGTATTTT.

CDR3 nucleotides: TGTGCCAGCAGTCCGGGACAGGGGGCATGGCAGCCCCAGCATTTT. Encoded protein: CASSPGQGAWQPQHF. The chain couples TRBV28 to TRBJ1-5; 12 bases map to TRBD1. Germline values: CDR1 MDHEN, CDR2 SYDVKM. This CDR3 region has 15 residues. V lost 5 bases, J lost 7 bases, and 6 bases stayed unmatched.

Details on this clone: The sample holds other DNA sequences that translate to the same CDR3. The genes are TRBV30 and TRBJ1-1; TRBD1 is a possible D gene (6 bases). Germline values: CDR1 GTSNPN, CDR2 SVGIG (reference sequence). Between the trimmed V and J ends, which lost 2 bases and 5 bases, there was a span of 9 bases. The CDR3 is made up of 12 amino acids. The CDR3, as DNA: TGTGCCTGGAGTCAGGGGTGGACTGAAGCTTTCTTT. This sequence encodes CAWSQGWTEAFF.

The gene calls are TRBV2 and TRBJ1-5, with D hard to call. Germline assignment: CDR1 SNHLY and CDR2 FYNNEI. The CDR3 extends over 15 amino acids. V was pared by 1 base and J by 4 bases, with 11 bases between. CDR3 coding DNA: TGTGCCAGCAGTGAAGTAAGGGCGGGGAATCAGCCCCAGCATTTT. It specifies CASSEVRAGNQPQHF. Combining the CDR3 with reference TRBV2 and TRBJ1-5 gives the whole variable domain EPEVTQTPSHQVTQMGQEVILRCVPISNHLYFYWYRQILGQKVEFLVSFYNNEISEKSEIFDDQFSVERPDGSNFTLKIRSTKLEDSAMYFCASSEVRAGNQPQHFGDGTRLSIL.

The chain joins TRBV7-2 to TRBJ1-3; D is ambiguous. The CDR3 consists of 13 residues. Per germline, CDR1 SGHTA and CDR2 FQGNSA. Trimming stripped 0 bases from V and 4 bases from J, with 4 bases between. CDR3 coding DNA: TGTGCCAGCAGCTTAGCCTTCGGAAACACCATATATTTT. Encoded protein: CASSLAFGNTIYF.

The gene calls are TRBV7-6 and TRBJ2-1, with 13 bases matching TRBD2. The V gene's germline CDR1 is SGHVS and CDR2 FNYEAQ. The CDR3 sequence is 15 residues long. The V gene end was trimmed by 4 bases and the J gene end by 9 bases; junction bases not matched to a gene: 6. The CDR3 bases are TGTGCCAGCAGCTCACCGGGACTAGCGGGACCTGAGCAGTTCTTC. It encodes CASSSPGLAGPEQFF.

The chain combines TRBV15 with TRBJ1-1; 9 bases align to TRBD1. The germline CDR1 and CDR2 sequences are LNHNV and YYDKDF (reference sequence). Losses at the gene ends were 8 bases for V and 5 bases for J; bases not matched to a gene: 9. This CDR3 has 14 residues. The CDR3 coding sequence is TGTGCCACCGGGACAGGGCTCTCAAGGACTGAAGCTTTCTTT. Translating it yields CATGTGLSRTEAFF.

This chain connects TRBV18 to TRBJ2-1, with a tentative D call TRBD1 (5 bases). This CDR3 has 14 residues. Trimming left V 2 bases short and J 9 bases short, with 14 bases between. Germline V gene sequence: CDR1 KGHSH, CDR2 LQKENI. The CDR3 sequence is CASSPSNRQTEQFF. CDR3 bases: TGTGCCAGCTCACCATCGAACAGGCAGACTGAGCAGTTCTTC.

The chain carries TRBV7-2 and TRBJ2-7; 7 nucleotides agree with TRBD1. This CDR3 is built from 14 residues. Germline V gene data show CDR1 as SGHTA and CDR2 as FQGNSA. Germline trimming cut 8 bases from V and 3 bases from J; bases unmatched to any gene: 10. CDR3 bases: TGTGCCAGCTCTAGACAGGGTTTAGTCTACGAGCAGTACTTC. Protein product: CASSRQGLVYEQYF.

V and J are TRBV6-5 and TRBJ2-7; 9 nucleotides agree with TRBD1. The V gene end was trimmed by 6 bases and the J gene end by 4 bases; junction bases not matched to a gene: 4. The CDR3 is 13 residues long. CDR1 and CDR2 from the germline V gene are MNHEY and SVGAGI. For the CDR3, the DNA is TGTGCCAGCAGCTACGACAGGGGGTACGAGCAGTACTTC. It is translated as CASSYDRGYEQYF.

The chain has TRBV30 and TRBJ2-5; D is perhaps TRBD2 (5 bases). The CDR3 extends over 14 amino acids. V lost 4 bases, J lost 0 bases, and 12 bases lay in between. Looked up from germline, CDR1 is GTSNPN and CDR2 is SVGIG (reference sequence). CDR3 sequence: CAWKTPGYQETQYF. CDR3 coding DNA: TGTGCCTGGAAAACCCCGGGGTACCAAGAGACCCAGTACTTC.

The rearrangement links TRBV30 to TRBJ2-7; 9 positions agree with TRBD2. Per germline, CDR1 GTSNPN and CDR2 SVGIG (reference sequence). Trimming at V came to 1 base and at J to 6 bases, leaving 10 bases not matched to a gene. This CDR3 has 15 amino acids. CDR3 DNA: TGTGCCTGGAGTGGTCGATTAGCGGGAGCCGGCGAGCAGTACTTC. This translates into CAWSGRLAGAGEQYF.

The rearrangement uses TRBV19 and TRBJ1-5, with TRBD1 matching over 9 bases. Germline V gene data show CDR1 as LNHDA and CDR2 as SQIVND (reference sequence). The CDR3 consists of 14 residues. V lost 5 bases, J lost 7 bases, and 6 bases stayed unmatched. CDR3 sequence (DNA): TGTGCCAGTAGTCCCGGGACAGGGAGCCAGCCCCAGCATTTT. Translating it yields CASSPGTGSQPQHF.

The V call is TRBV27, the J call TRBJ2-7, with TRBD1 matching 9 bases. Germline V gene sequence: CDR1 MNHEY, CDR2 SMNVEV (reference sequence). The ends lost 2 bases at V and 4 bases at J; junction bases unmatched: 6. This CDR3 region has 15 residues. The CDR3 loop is CASSLGDRAGYEQYF. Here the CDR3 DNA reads TGTGCCAGCAGTTTAGGGGACAGGGCAGGGTACGAGCAGTACTTC.